These 30 T cell receptor beta chains were all obtained from the same sample, sequenced in a study of cytomegalovirus exposure and HLA in healthy donors. PCR amplification relied on 60 Vbeta primers (plus 13 Jbeta primers). TCRdb's table, derived via immunoSEQ multiplex PCR, lists solely in-frame clones and lacks some. The profile shows 210,000 or so clones, approximately 82% of them singletons. Source material: PBMCs. The receptors were gathered from a woman in her forties in good health and CMV-seronegative.

J is TRBJ1-1 and V is TRBV5-6; D is ambiguous. The CDR3 length is 15 residues. The ends were cut back, 3 bases at V and 6 bases at J, with 18 bases in the middle. CDR1 SGHDT and CDR2 YYEEEE come from the germline V gene. CDR3 nucleotides: TGTGCCAGCAGCTGGAACGGGAGGCCCCTCGCTGAAGCTTTCTTT. This sequence encodes CASSWNGRPLAEAFF.

The gene calls are TRBV2 and TRBJ2-7; 7 bases match TRBD2. In germline, CDR1 is SNHLY, CDR2 FYNNEI. The CDR3 covers 13 residues. V trimming: 4 bases; J trimming: 7 bases; junction bases outside the gene matches: 7. The DNA for the CDR3 is TGTGCCAGCAGTGTGACGGGGGAGGGGGAGCAGTACTTC. Translating it yields CASSVTGEGEQYF.

This clone was counted a few times. The chain joins TRBV2 to TRBJ1-5, with TRBD1 identical over 7 bases. J was trimmed by 7 bases and V by 4 bases; bases with no gene match: 10. CDR1 SNHLY and CDR2 FYNNEI come from the germline V gene. The CDR3 has 15 amino acids. In DNA form, the CDR3 reads TGTGCCAGCAGTGGGTACAGGGGTCCGGGACAGCCCCAGCATTTT. Translation gives CASSGYRGPGQPQHF.

This clone was counted between two and nine times. The chain combines TRBV6-5 with TRBJ2-1, with TRBD1 matching over 8 bases. Germline CDR1 reads MNHEY; CDR2 reads SVGAGI. J gave up 6 bases and V 4 bases, and 5 bases lay outside the gene matches. This CDR3 contains 14 residues. Written as DNA, the CDR3 is TGTGCCAGCAGTTTAGGACAGGGTCGCAATGAGCAGTTCTTC. It encodes CASSLGQGRNEQFF.

The gene calls are TRBV27 and TRBJ2-7; D perhaps matches TRBD1 (6 bases). Trimming shortened V by 3 bases and J by 1 base, and 7 bases separated the two germline ends. The CDR3 consists of 13 residues. Germline CDR1 is MNHEY and CDR2 is SMNVEV (reference sequence). CDR3 in amino acids: CASSFRGSYEQYF. The CDR3 DNA reads TGTGCCAGCAGTTTCAGGGGATCCTACGAGCAGTACTTC.

The CDR3 DNA reads TGTGCCAGCAGTTATGGGACAGGCTACTACGAGCAGTACTTC. Encoded protein: CASSYGTGYYEQYF. The chain recombines TRBV6-5 with TRBJ2-7; 8 positions agree with TRBD1. V lost 3 bases, J lost 3 bases, and 4 bases stayed unmatched. Germline-derived CDR1 and CDR2 are MNHEY and SVGAGI. This CDR3 has 14 residues.

The rearrangement uses TRBV10-2 and TRBJ2-1; 11 bases line up with TRBD2. The germline gives CDR1 WSHSY, CDR2 SAAADI. The CDR3 is made up of 14 amino acids. J lost 8 bases, V lost 0 bases, and 0 bases had no gene match. The CDR3 DNA reads TGCGCCAGCAGTGAGTCGGGACTAGCGGATGAGCAGTTCTTC. It translates to CASSESGLADEQFF.

Only a few counts were recorded for this clone. The chain links TRBV5-6 to TRBJ1-4; D not resolved. V lost 1 base and J 7 bases, leaving 14 bases between the germline ends. The CDR3 covers 15 residues. The germline CDR1 and CDR2 sequences are SGHDT and YYEEEE. CDR3 in amino acids: CASSLNSGSAEKLFF. CDR3 coding DNA: TGTGCCAGCAGCTTGAACTCGGGTTCTGCTGAAAAACTGTTTTTT.

The CDR3 reads CARSLYSLATNEKLFF. In DNA, the CDR3 is TGTGCCAGAAGCTTGTACAGCCTTGCAACTAATGAAAAACTGTTTTTT. The chain joins TRBV5-3 to TRBJ1-4; D is unresolved. TRBV5-3 is an ORF, and what it does is uncertain. The length of the CDR3 is 16 residues. V was clipped by 1 base and J by 0 bases, with 10 bases between them.

The chain couples TRBV5-8 to TRBJ1-6, with 8 positions matching TRBD1. This CDR3 spans 15 amino acids. Germline V gene lookup returns CDR1 SGHTS and CDR2 YDEGEE. V gave up 1 base and J gave up 6 bases; unmatched junction bases: 3. CDR3 DNA: TGTGCCAGCAGCTTGAGTACAGGGGGTAATTCACCCCTCCACTTT. Protein sequence: CASSLSTGGNSPLHF.

The chain carries TRBV5-8 and TRBJ1-1; D gene uncertain. The CDR3 consists of 13 residues. V lost 4 bases to trimming and J lost 1 base, with 8 bases between them. Germline lookup yields CDR1 SGHTS and CDR2 YDEGEE. CDR3 sequence reads: CASSRTPNTEAFF. In DNA, the CDR3 is TGTGCCAGCAGCCGGACTCCGAACACTGAAGCTTTCTTT.

This chain joins TRBV11-2 and TRBJ2-7, with TRBD1 as a possible D gene (6 bases). The CDR3 sequence is 13 residues long. With 1 base removed from V and 6 bases from J, the gap between germline ends came to 10 bases. Germline V gives CDR1 SGHAT, CDR2 FQNNGV. As DNA, the CDR3 is TGTGCCAGCAGCTTAGCAGGGGTAGGCGAGCAGTACTTC. It encodes CASSLAGVGEQYF.

The chain has TRBV18 and TRBJ1-3, with D maybe TRBD1 (5 bases). V was clipped by 4 bases and J by 0 bases, with 16 bases between them. From germline, CDR1 is KGHSH and CDR2 LQKENI. CDR3 length: 17 residues. Written as DNA, the CDR3 is TGTGCCAGCTCACTGGGGGGAGTCCCGAGCTCTGGAAACACCATATATTTT. It encodes CASSLGGVPSSGNTIYF.

J is TRBJ2-1 and V is TRBV14; D is possibly TRBD1 (5 bases). Trimming stripped 4 bases from V and 2 bases from J, with 12 bases between. Looked up from germline, CDR1 is SGHDN and CDR2 is FVKESK. CDR3 length equals 15 residues. This CDR3 is CASSPREKPYNEQFF. The CDR3 region has the DNA TGTGCCAGCAGCCCCAGGGAAAAACCCTACAATGAGCAGTTCTTC. Complete variable domain (other parts from reference TRBV14 and TRBJ2-1): EAGVTQFPSHSVIEKGQTVTLRCDPISGHDNLYWYRRVMGKEIKFLLHFVKESKQDESGMPNNRFLAERTGGTYSTLKVQPAELEDSGVYFCASSPREKPYNEQFFGPGTRLTVL.

V usage is TRBV27 and J usage is TRBJ2-7; 14 nucleotides match TRBD2. With 2 bases clipped from V and 4 bases from J, the junction kept 4 bases outside the gene matches. Germline assignment: CDR1 MNHEY and CDR2 SMNVEV (reference sequence). The length of the CDR3 is 16 residues. The CDR3 sequence is CASSLGLAGGLYEQYF. The CDR3 DNA is TGTGCCAGCAGTTTAGGACTAGCGGGGGGACTTTACGAGCAGTACTTC.

This chain connects TRBV6-5 to TRBJ1-2; D remains ambiguous. V was cut by 5 bases and J by 5 bases, with 12 bases left in between. The length of the CDR3 is 13 residues. Germline values: CDR1 MNHEY, CDR2 SVGAGI. CDR3 loop: CASSDLTGYGYTF. The CDR3 DNA follows: TGTGCCAGCAGTGACCTAACCGGGTATGGCTACACCTTC.

V usage is TRBV6-1 and J usage is TRBJ2-3; 9 bases map to TRBD1. Per germline, CDR1 MNHNS and CDR2 SASEGT. The CDR3 runs 16 residues. V lost 3 bases, J lost 3 bases, and 7 bases stayed unmatched. CDR3 sequence: CASSEHGTGLTDTQYF. The CDR3 DNA reads as TGTGCCAGCAGTGAGCACGGGACAGGGTTGACAGATACGCAGTATTTT.

The chain recombines TRBV15 with TRBJ2-7, with 7 bases matching TRBD2. CDR1 is LNHNV and CDR2 is YYDKDF in the germline V gene (reference sequence). This CDR3 is 16 amino acids long. V lost 1 base and J lost 1; bases outside the gene matches: 7. CDR3 protein: CATSRGLAASSYEQYF. CDR3 coding DNA: TGTGCCACCAGCAGAGGACTAGCCGCTAGTTCCTACGAGCAGTACTTC.

The chain joins TRBV28 to TRBJ2-2; 15 nucleotides agree with TRBD2. Germline assignment: CDR1 MDHEN and CDR2 SYDVKM. Unmatched junction bases numbered 4, after V lost 5 bases and J lost 6 bases. The CDR3 has 16 amino acids. In DNA form, the CDR3 reads TGTGCCAGCAGTCTAGGACTAGCGGGGGGGGCCGGGGAGCTGTTTTTT. Encoded protein: CASSLGLAGGAGELFF.

The CDR3: CASSKRTGPPSNQPQHF. CDR3 bases: TGTGCCAGTAGTAAGAGGACAGGCCCGCCGAGCAATCAGCCCCAGCATTTT. The V and J genes are TRBV19 and TRBJ1-5, with TRBD1 matching over 7 bases. Germline assignment: CDR1 LNHDA and CDR2 SQIVND (reference sequence). The trim removed 4 bases at V and 1 base at J, leaving 10 bases unmatched. The CDR3 covers 17 residues.

The chain uses TRBV7-6 and TRBJ2-5; D possibly corresponds to TRBD1 (5 bases). Looked up from germline, CDR1 is SGHVS and CDR2 is FNYEAQ. This CDR3 spans 16 amino acids. With 0 bases removed from V and 1 base from J, the gap between germline ends came to 12 bases. The CDR3 DNA is TGTGCCAGCAGCTTAGCCCAGTCAGGGTCCCAAGAGACCCAGTACTTC. The encoded protein is CASSLAQSGSQETQYF. Full variable domain (remainder filled in from reference TRBV7-6 and TRBJ2-5): GAGVSQSPRYKVTKRGQDVALRCDPISGHVSLYWYRQALGQGPEFLTYFNYEAQQDKSGLPNDRFSAERPEGSISTLTIQRTEQRDSAMYRCASSLAQSGSQETQYFGPGTRLLVL.

The rearrangement joins TRBV5-5 to TRBJ2-7; 12 nucleotides align to TRBD2. The V gene end was trimmed by 4 bases and the J gene end by 2 bases; junction bases not matched to a gene: 7. Germline CDR1 and CDR2: SGHKS and YYEKEE (reference sequence). The CDR3 consists of 16 residues. The CDR3 DNA reads as TGTGCCAGCAGCCCGACTAGCGGGGGCCCTCCCTACGAGCAGTACTTC. It specifies CASSPTSGGPPYEQYF.

The rearrangement links TRBV11-1 to TRBJ2-3, with 12 nucleotides matching TRBD2. This CDR3 has 17 amino acids. V shed 5 bases and J 4 bases; nucleotides not matched to a gene: 10. In germline, CDR1 is SGHAT, CDR2 FQDESV (reference sequence). DNA for the CDR3: TGTGCCAGCAGCCAAACACGTCTAGCGGGGGGGCCAGATACGCAGTATTTT. It is translated as CASSQTRLAGGPDTQYF.

The chain couples TRBV5-1 to TRBJ2-3; perhaps TRBD2 as D (6 bases). The V end lost 1 base, the J end lost 2 bases, and 14 bases lay between the germline ends. CDR1 and CDR2 from the germline V gene are SGHRS and YFSETQ. The CDR3 loop spans 16 amino acids. CDR3 residues: CASSLSGGISTDTQYF. The CDR3 DNA is TGCGCCAGCAGCTTGTCCGGCGGGATTTCCACAGATACGCAGTATTTT.

This clone was recorded a few times. This chain uses TRBV28 with TRBJ1-3; D perhaps matches TRBD1 (5 bases). This CDR3 comprises 14 residues. The germline V gene encodes CDR1 MDHEN and CDR2 SYDVKM. Trimming stripped 11 bases from V and 4 bases from J, with 18 bases between. CDR3 DNA sequence: TGTGCCGGGGGGGATAATGGTTCGGGAAACACCATATATTTT. Amino acids: CAGGDNGSGNTIYF.

This clone was counted a single time. The rearrangement links TRBV18 to TRBJ1-5, with 7 bases matching TRBD1. The CDR3 totals 14 residues. The V segment lost 3 bases and the J segment 9 bases; nucleotides outside the gene matches: 8. The germline V gene has CDR1 KGHSH and CDR2 LQKENI. The CDR3, as DNA: TGTGCCAGCTCACCGGACGAGACAGGGAGGCCCCAGCATTTT. Translated: CASSPDETGRPQHF.

V gene TRBV5-8 combines with J gene TRBJ2-1; D is perhaps TRBD1 (6 bases). Trimming stripped 1 base from V and 15 bases from J, with 20 bases between. This CDR3 is 14 amino acids long. Per the germline V gene, CDR1 is SGHTS and CDR2 is YDEGEE. DNA for the CDR3: TGTGCCAGCAGCTTGACAGGGAACATTTTGTCTCCGTTCTTC. It yields the protein CASSLTGNILSPFF.

The chain is built from TRBV2 and TRBJ1-2; D is unresolved. The germline V and J ends were trimmed by 5 bases and 7 bases, with 20 bases remaining between them. Germline values: CDR1 SNHLY, CDR2 FYNNEI. CDR3 length: 15 residues. CDR3 protein: CASSSQVRGVGGYTF. DNA of the CDR3: TGTGCCAGCAGTTCCCAGGTACGGGGAGTAGGTGGCTACACCTTC.

The V and J genes are TRBV7-9 and TRBJ1-2, with D perhaps TRBD1 (5 bases). Per germline, CDR1 SEHNR and CDR2 FQNEAQ (reference sequence). The germline V and J ends were trimmed by 1 base and 5 bases, with 14 bases remaining between them. This CDR3 region has 15 residues. CDR3 sequence reads: CASSLVPETAYGYTF. CDR3 nucleotides: TGTGCCAGCAGCTTAGTACCCGAGACAGCATATGGCTACACCTTC.

This clone showed up just once. The chain is built from TRBV27 and TRBJ2-3, with a weak D call TRBD1 (6 bases). Germline V gives CDR1 MNHEY, CDR2 SMNVEV (reference sequence). Trimming took off 7 bases at V and 2 bases at J, with 19 bases between the two ends. The CDR3 sequence is 16 residues long. The CDR3 reads CASTLRPGHLTDTQYF. The DNA for the CDR3 is TGTGCCAGCACTCTTCGGCCGGGACATCTCACAGATACGCAGTATTTT.